The 17 T cell receptor beta chains presented below share a single source sample, sequenced in a study of follicular helper T cells after annual influenza vaccination. Only in-frame clones appear in the TCRdb table, and some are missing; sequencing was by immunoSEQ multiplex PCR. This sample carries 9,400 or so clones, roughly 80% of them seen once, and the ten largest clones take about 1.5%. Time point of the sample: 2015-2016 season, pre-vaccination. Material: CXCR5+ CD38- circulating T follicular helper cells from blood, obtained on the day of influenza vaccination. Described subset: circulating Tfh, non-naive CD4+CXCR5+PD-1+ (ICOS+CD38+ or ICOS-CD38-). The source of these receptors is an adult who received the influenza vaccine.

Concerning this clone itself: The junction shows a germline mismatch at one end, possibly a read error. This sequence joins TRBV6-5 and TRBJ1-1, with TRBD1 matching 7 bases. The CDR3 covers 11 residues. Germline-derived CDR1 and CDR2 are MNHEY and SVGAGI. CDR3 nucleotides: TGTGCCAGCGGCGACAGGGCCCGAAAGGTCTTT. It codes for CASGDRARKVF.

As to this clone: The junction differs from germline at one of its ends, possibly a read error. This chain joins TRBV15 and TRBJ1-2, with 7 bases identical to TRBD1. CDR1 LNHNV and CDR2 YYDKDF come from the germline V gene (reference sequence). This CDR3 contains 14 residues. CDR3 amino acids: CATSRDREDYGYTF. For the CDR3, the DNA is TGTGCCACCAGCCGAGACAGGGAGGACTATGGCTACACCTTC.

The V call is TRBV7-8, the J call TRBJ1-1; the D gene is possibly TRBD1 (5 bases). V was shortened by 3 bases and J by 11 bases, with 13 bases between the two germline ends. The CDR3 sequence is 12 residues long. Germline V gene lookup returns CDR1 SGHVS and CDR2 FQNEAQ. CDR3 protein: CASSLEGRLAFF. CDR3 sequence (DNA): TGTGCCAGCAGCTTGGAGGGACGGTTGGCTTTCTTT.

The J gene is TRBJ2-7, the V gene TRBV6-1; tentatively, D is TRBD1 or TRBD2 (6 bases each). This CDR3 spans 14 amino acids. Per germline, CDR1 MNHNS and CDR2 SASEGT. The V end was cut by 3 bases, the J end by 8 bases, with 17 bases between. CDR3 in DNA: TGTGCCAGCAGTGATAGAGACGGGGGCCTGAAGCAGTACTTC. Its translation: CASSDRDGGLKQYF.

The V gene is TRBV2, the J gene TRBJ1-5; tentative D call: TRBD1 (5 bases). The CDR3 loop spans 15 amino acids. Germline V gives CDR1 SNHLY, CDR2 FYNNEI. Trimming cost V 7 bases and J 4 bases, with 17 bases left between them. DNA for the CDR3: TGTGCCAGCACCTCGGAGAGGGGCCCTAATCAGCCCCAGCATTTT. It codes for CASTSERGPNQPQHF.

The CDR3: CASTSGTGGSRGYTF. CDR3 nucleotides: TGTGCCAGTACATCCGGGACAGGGGGCTCGCGTGGCTACACCTTC. The chain employs TRBV19 and TRBJ1-2; 12 bases align to TRBD1. The CDR3 consists of 15 residues. The ends lost 7 bases at V and 7 bases at J; junction bases unmatched: 10. The germline gives CDR1 LNHDA, CDR2 SQIVND (reference sequence). Combining the CDR3 with reference TRBV19 and TRBJ1-2 gives the whole variable domain DGGITQSPKYLFRKEGQNVTLSCEQNLNHDAMYWYRQDPGQGLRLIYYSQIVNDFQKGDIAEGYSVSREKKESFPLTVTSAQKNPTAFYLCASTSGTGGSRGYTFGSGTRLTVV.

V usage is TRBV2 and J usage is TRBJ2-2, with 7 bases fitting TRBD2. After removal of 7 bases from V and 4 bases from J, the junction contained 6 bases not matched to a gene. Germline V gene data show CDR1 as SNHLY and CDR2 as FYNNEI. The length of the CDR3 is 14 residues. The CDR3 sequence: CASKGGWGTGELFF. The CDR3, as DNA: TGTGCCAGCAAGGGAGGGTGGGGCACCGGGGAGCTGTTTTTT.

In this sample, this clone turned up a few times. The V gene is TRBV2, the J gene TRBJ1-5; maybe TRBD1 (5 bases). Germline CDR1 reads SNHLY; CDR2 reads FYNNEI. V shed 6 bases and J shed 1 base, with 7 bases lying between them. This CDR3 comprises 13 residues. The chain's CDR3 is CASRRDSNQPQHF. CDR3 nucleotides: TGTGCCAGCAGGCGGGACAGCAATCAGCCCCAGCATTTT.

The chain combines TRBV27 with TRBJ2-2; D gene ambiguous. V was trimmed by 6 bases and J by 4 bases, leaving 12 bases between them. The CDR3 has 14 amino acids. In germline, CDR1 is MNHEY, CDR2 SMNVEV (reference sequence). The CDR3 loop reads CASRTQLFTGELFF. CDR3 coding DNA: TGTGCCAGCAGAACTCAGCTCTTCACCGGGGAGCTGTTTTTT.

The chain uses TRBV6-6 and TRBJ2-6, with a weak D call TRBD1 (5 bases). Germline V gene data show CDR1 as MNHNY and CDR2 as SVGAGI (reference sequence). This CDR3 is built from 14 residues. V was cut by 6 bases and J by 3 bases, with 9 bases left in between. As DNA, the CDR3 is TGTGCCAGCAGACAGGATATTGGGGCCAACGTCCTGACTTTC. Its protein product is CASRQDIGANVLTF.

The V call is TRBV28, the J call TRBJ2-1, with TRBD2 identical over 9 bases. CDR1 is MDHEN, CDR2 SYDVKM, per germline. The V and J ends lost 4 bases and 7 bases, in that order; junction bases with no gene match: 11. The length of the CDR3 is 16 residues. As DNA, the CDR3 is TGTGCCAGCAGTTCGGCATCGTCTAGCGGGAAAAATGAGCAGTTCTTC. This gives the protein CASSSASSSGKNEQFF.

This rearrangement joins TRBV15 to TRBJ1-2, with a possible D match to TRBD1 (6 bases). CDR1 and CDR2 from the germline V gene are LNHNV and YYDKDF (reference sequence). V lost 3 bases, J lost 7 bases, and 15 bases lay in between. The CDR3 is 14 amino acids. The CDR3 region has the DNA TGTGCCACCAGCAGGGATAACTCAGGGGTTGGCTACACCTTC. Encoded protein: CATSRDNSGVGYTF.

This clone was detected once. The CDR3, as DNA: TGTGCCAGCAGACCGGGACTCACCTCTTGGAAGTCCTACGAGCAGTACTTC. The encoded protein is CASRPGLTSWKSYEQYF. This rearrangement joins TRBV28 to TRBJ2-7; D might be TRBD2 (6 bases). The CDR3 has 17 residues. Germline CDR1 is MDHEN and CDR2 is SYDVKM. V was clipped by 6 bases and J by 1 base, with 22 bases between them.

This clone was detected once. CDR3 region: CASTPRGLAGSSETQYF. In DNA, the CDR3 is TGTGCCAGCACCCCTCGGGGGCTAGCGGGAAGTTCAGAGACCCAGTACTTC. The V gene is TRBV28, the J gene TRBJ2-5; TRBD2 matches at 9 bases. CDR3 length: 17 residues. V lost 7 bases, J lost 4 bases, and 16 bases stayed unmatched. Germline V gene data show CDR1 as MDHEN and CDR2 as SYDVKM.

The table lists this clone with a count of one. The chain uses TRBV12-5 and TRBJ1-2; D call uncertain. The CDR3 totals 12 residues. Trimming removed 0 bases from V and 4 bases from J, with 3 bases in between. Germline CDR1 LGHNT, CDR2 FRNRAP. CDR3 region: CASGLVAYGYTF. In DNA, the CDR3 is TGTGCTAGTGGTTTGGTGGCCTATGGCTACACCTTC.

This clone occurred once. The chain has TRBV6-5 and TRBJ1-5; D not resolved. The CDR3 has 15 amino acids. Germline V gives CDR1 MNHEY, CDR2 SVGAGI. V was pared by 0 bases and J by 1 base, with 7 bases between. CDR3: CASSYSRGSNQPQHF. CDR3 coding DNA: TGTGCCAGCAGTTACTCGCGAGGGAGCAATCAGCCCCAGCATTTT.

The CDR3 region has the DNA TGTGCCAGCAGCTCCCGGAAGGGTGGAAACACCATATATTTT. Translated: CASSSRKGGNTIYF. The chain recombines TRBV9 with TRBJ1-3; D is unclear. The CDR3 extends over 14 amino acids. Between the trimmed V and J ends, which lost 4 bases and 3 bases, there was a span of 11 bases. The germline gives CDR1 SGDLS, CDR2 YYNGEE.